This TCR beta chain was profiled in a study of Graves' ophthalmopathy and Graves' hyperthyroidism. This clonotype was seen repeatedly, ten times or more. The ends lost 4 bases at V and 3 bases at J; junction bases unmatched: 10. Per germline, CDR1 SGHRS and CDR2 YFSETQ. The CDR3 has 16 amino acids. New diagnoses, under 2 months' duration, and ages 18 to 65 characterized the hyperthyroidism patients. The study excluded patients with other autoimmune diseases, uncontrolled infections, pregnancy or lactation. RNA transcripts served as template for amplifying TCR beta CDR3 sequences. First-round RT-PCR with HTBI primers preceded a second-round multiplex PCR. TCRdb analysed the multiplex PCR reads with MiXCR anew, one entry per CDR3 protein. The repertoire includes 450,000 to 600,000 distinct CDR3 sequences, about two fifths of them detected once, and about 4% sits in the top ten.

This rearrangement joins TRBV5-1 to TRBJ2-5, with 9 bases aligning to TRBD2. This TCR was sampled from an adult man with Graves' hyperthyroidism. Sequenced sample: peripheral blood or thyroid tissue (not recorded which). CDR3 region: CASSHGRRLAEETQYF. The DNA of the CDR3 is TGCGCCAGCAGCCACGGAAGGCGACTAGCGGAAGAGACCCAGTACTTC.